The clone carrying this T cell receptor (beta chain) was seen a few times. The record originates from a study of blood T cell repertoires in COVID-19. The overall study: COVID-19 samples collected from the United States, Italy and Spain covered acute and convalescent phases. Sources were T cells, B-cell-depleted T cells, or PBMCs; the material itself was cDNA or gDNA.

Original data processing: Reference gene primers were amplified, and this amplification served to estimate nucleated cell counts. Data came from immunoSEQ multiplex PCR; TCRdb stores just in-frame clones and leaves some out. That table furnishes V, J and clone size, whereas the DNA furnished D and trimming. The table lists under 300,000 clones, approximately 90% of them singletons, with approximately 2.1% in the top ten. The germline V and J ends were trimmed by 10 bases and 3 bases, with 16 bases remaining between them. This CDR3 is 14 amino acids long. Germline CDR1 and CDR2: WNHNN and SYGVQD (reference sequence).

This TCR was recovered from a man aged 25 to 45 who had recovered from COVID-19. The source material was peripheral blood. This chain connects TRBV10-1 to TRBJ1-5, with D perhaps TRBD1 (5 bases). CDR3 DNA: TGCGCCACCGAACCTGCAGGGTACAATCAGCCCCAGCATTTT. Translating it yields CATEPAGYNQPQHF.